The 22 T cell receptor beta chains presented below share a single source sample, sequenced in a study of T cell repertoires in cytomegalovirus infection (dated by TCRdb to about 2019). The sample's treatment or condition, from its label and the paper: in vitro stimulation with specific CMV peptide epitopes to enrich CMV-specific T cells. Sequencing took place on an Illumina HiSeq 1500. Using fastp trimming at Q25 and MiXCR clonotype assembly, TCRdb reanalyzed the public sequencing data and kept in-frame beta chains. Rows merge per CDR3 protein into single entries with the most common DNA and genes. The sample yields about 110,000 distinct CDR3 sequences; about 30% were counted once. Of the sample, about 81% is held by the ten largest clones. Their antigens are not known. The source was CD8+ T cells from cultured PBMCs, collected from culture after CMV antigen stimulation. The receptors were gathered from a human donor in good health (CMV status not recorded). Some clones in this sample may be carry-over from other donors' samples.

The V and J genes are TRBV5-1 and TRBJ2-7; D might be TRBD1 (5 bases). The V and J ends lost 1 base and 2 bases respectively, with 10 bases between them. There are 14 residues in the CDR3. Germline V gene data show CDR1 as SGHRS and CDR2 as YFSETQ. The CDR3 DNA follows: TGCGCCAGCAGCTTGTGGTTCAGGGCCTACGAGCAGTACTTC. Its protein is CASSLWFRAYEQYF. The full variable domain, with the rest looked up from reference TRBV5-1 and TRBJ2-7, is KAGVTQTPRYLIKTRGQQVTLSCSPISGHRSVSWYQQTPGQGLQFLFEYFSETQRNKGNFPGRFSGRQFSNSRSEMNVSTLELGDSALYLCASSLWFRAYEQYFGPGTRLTVT.

The chain employs TRBV12-3 or TRBV12-4 and TRBJ2-7; the D gene is possibly TRBD1 (6 bases). The CDR3 consists of 15 residues. V was cut by 0 bases and J by 4 bases, with 13 bases left in between. CDR3 bases: TGTGCCAGCAGTTTAGCACAGGGAAAAGTGTACGAGCAGTACTTC. Encoded protein: CASSLAQGKVYEQYF.

The chain uses TRBV10-3 and TRBJ2-1; no definite D call. Germline assignment: CDR1 ENHRY and CDR2 SYGVKD. The CDR3 spans 13 residues. Trimming removed 4 bases at V and 6 bases at J, with 10 bases between. CDR3 residues: CAISASGVNEQFF. CDR3 in DNA: TGTGCCATCAGTGCGTCTGGGGTCAATGAGCAGTTCTTC.

This clonotype was seen a handful of times. This chain joins TRBV5-5 and TRBJ2-7; 9 nucleotides align to TRBD1. J was trimmed by 6 bases and V by 4 bases; bases with no gene match: 11. Germline lookup yields CDR1 SGHKS and CDR2 YYEKEE (reference sequence). This CDR3 spans 15 amino acids. As DNA, the CDR3 is TGTGCCAGCAGCGTAACAGGGGGCAACTCCGGCGAGCAGTACTTC. It encodes CASSVTGGNSGEQYF.

This clonotype was counted only a few times. The rearrangement uses TRBV28 and TRBJ2-7, with a tentative D call TRBD1 (6 bases). The V and J ends lost 3 bases and 7 bases respectively, with 16 bases between them. The CDR3 runs 14 residues. Germline CDR1 reads MDHEN; CDR2 reads SYDVKM. CDR3 in amino acids: CASSFMRGFVEQYF. The DNA for the CDR3 is TGTGCCAGCAGTTTTATGAGGGGGTTTGTGGAGCAGTACTTC.

In this sample, this clonotype turned up many times. This chain uses TRBV27 with TRBJ2-3; possibly TRBD1 or TRBD2 for D (5 bases each). V dropped 10 bases and J dropped 1 base, with 15 bases sitting between them. From germline, CDR1 is MNHEY and CDR2 SMNVEV (reference sequence). The CDR3 spans 14 residues. The CDR3 nucleotides are TGTGCCACCGCGCGGGTAGGGGGCACAGATACGCAGTATTTT. This gives the protein CATARVGGTDTQYF.

This clonotype was detected only a few times. J is TRBJ1-2 and V is TRBV7-9; D is unclear. CDR3 length: 15 amino acids. The V end was cut by 0 bases, the J end by 6 bases, with 14 bases between. Germline lookup yields CDR1 SEHNR and CDR2 FQNEAQ (reference sequence). The CDR3 reads CASSLAGSELNGYTF. In nucleotides, the CDR3 is TGTGCCAGCAGCTTAGCAGGGTCAGAGCTAAATGGCTACACCTTC.

CDR3 loop: CASSYPRSGGTGELFF. DNA of the CDR3: TGTGCCAGCAGTTACCCCCGAAGCGGGGGGACCGGGGAGCTGTTTTTT. V is TRBV6-7 and J is TRBJ2-2; 9 nucleotides align to TRBD2. TRBV6-7 falls under the ORF class, with uncertain function. CDR3 size: 16 residues. V trimming: 2 bases; J trimming: 5 bases; junction bases outside the gene matches: 6.

This clonotype came up a few times. V is TRBV18 and J is TRBJ1-5; D gene uncertain. CDR3 length equals 16 residues. Germline V CDR1 and CDR2: KGHSH, LQKENI. Trimming removed 0 bases from V and 6 bases from J, with 15 bases in between. DNA of the CDR3: TGTGCCAGCTCACCACCGGGGAGACCCCAAGGTCAGCCCCAGCATTTT. This translates into CASSPPGRPQGQPQHF. The full variable domain, its missing parts supplied by reference TRBV18 and TRBJ1-5, is NAGVMQNPRHLVRRRGQEARLRCSPMKGHSHVYWYRQLPEEGLKFMVYLQKENIIDESGMPKERFSAEFPKEGPSILRIQQVVRGDSAAYFCASSPPGRPQGQPQHFGDGTRLSIL.

This clonotype was counted a few times. The chain joins TRBV12-3 or TRBV12-4 to TRBJ1-2; 8 positions agree with TRBD1. The CDR3 has 13 residues. V dropped 3 bases and J dropped 6; count of bases not matched to a gene: 3. The CDR3 nucleotides read TGTGCCAGCAGTTTTCCAGGGGGCGATGGCTACACCTTC. This sequence encodes CASSFPGGDGYTF.

The chain recombines TRBV20-1 with TRBJ2-1, with 14 nucleotides matching TRBD2. This CDR3 is 16 amino acids long. The ends lost 2 bases at V and 9 bases at J; junction bases unmatched: 9. The germline V gene has CDR1 DFQATT and CDR2 SNEGSKA (reference sequence). DNA of the CDR3: TGCAGTGCTAGACCGTTGACTAGCGGGGGGGCAAGTGAGCAGTTCTTC. Its protein is CSARPLTSGGASEQFF.

Many counts were recorded for this clonotype. The chain uses TRBV7-2 and TRBJ1-1; D remains ambiguous. The germline CDR1 and CDR2 sequences are SGHTA and FQGNSA. CDR3 length: 13 amino acids. Trimming cost V 2 bases and J 2 bases, with 6 bases left between them. The CDR3 loop is CASSLNSNTEAFF. The CDR3 nucleotides read TGTGCCAGCAGCTTAAACTCCAACACTGAAGCTTTCTTT.

This rearrangement joins TRBV11-3 to TRBJ2-1, with a possible D match to TRBD2 (5 bases). This CDR3 is 15 amino acids long. Per the germline V gene, CDR1 is SGHNT and CDR2 is YENEEA. Trimming took 5 bases from V and 2 from J, leaving 13 bases between them. CDR3 sequence reads: CASSPSFGAYNEQFF. CDR3 DNA: TGTGCCAGCAGCCCTTCGTTCGGGGCCTACAATGAGCAGTTCTTC.

Regarding this clonotype: The junction does not match germline at one end; this may be a read error. This chain connects TRBV7-2 to TRBJ2-7; D ambiguous. There are 13 residues in the CDR3. In germline, CDR1 is SGHTA, CDR2 FQGNSA. CDR3 nucleotide sequence: TGTGCCAGCAGCTTTGACTTAACCTACGAGCTGTACTTC. Its translation: CASSFDLTYELYF. Variable domain in full (rest from reference TRBV7-2 and TRBJ2-7): GAGVSQSPSNKVTEKGKDVELRCDPISGHTALYWYRQSLGQGLEFLIYFQGNSAPDKSGLPSDRFSAERTGGSVSTLTIQRTQQEDSAVYLCASSFDLTYELYFGPGTRLTVT.

The CDR3 DNA sequence: TGTGCCAGCAGTTTAGGTTGGGACAGACATGGCTACACCTTC. Translated: CASSLGWDRHGYTF. The genes are TRBV12-3 or TRBV12-4 and TRBJ1-2; 7 bases map to TRBD1. The junction had 5 bases not matched to a gene; V was cut back by 1 base and J by 6 bases. CDR3 length: 14 amino acids.

The chain couples TRBV7-9 to TRBJ2-7; D might be TRBD2 (5 bases). V gave up 7 bases and J gave up 7 bases, with 14 bases separating them. Germline assignment: CDR1 SEHNR and CDR2 FQNEAQ (reference sequence). CDR3 size: 12 residues. The CDR3 here is CASTSGRGEQYF. The CDR3 DNA follows: TGTGCCAGCACCTCCGGCCGGGGAGAGCAGTACTTC. Combining the CDR3 with reference TRBV7-9 and TRBJ2-7 gives the whole variable domain DTGVSQNPRHKITKRGQNVTFRCDPISEHNRLYWYRQTLGQGPEFLTYFQNEAQLEKSRLLSDRFSAERPKGSFSTLEIQRTEQGDSAMYLCASTSGRGEQYFGPGTRLTVT.

This chain connects TRBV20-1 to TRBJ2-3, with 11 bases fitting TRBD2. Trimming cost V 3 bases and J 5 bases; bases outside gene matches: 7. The CDR3 has 15 residues. Germline CDR1 and CDR2: DFQATT and SNEGSKA (reference sequence). CDR3 sequence: CSASDSGGALDTQYF. The CDR3 DNA is TGCAGTGCTAGTGATAGCGGGGGGGCCTTAGATACGCAGTATTTT.

The sample holds a few counts of this clonotype. V and J are TRBV2 and TRBJ2-3; 11 nucleotides line up with TRBD1. The CDR3 sequence is 13 residues long. Germline V CDR1 and CDR2: SNHLY, FYNNEI. The V segment lost 10 bases and the J segment 4 bases; nucleotides outside the gene matches: 4. The CDR3 coding sequence is TGTGCCATCTGGACAGGGGGCGCAGATACGCAGTATTTT. The encoded protein is CAIWTGGADTQYF. Filled out from reference TRBV2 and TRBJ2-3, the complete variable domain reads EPEVTQTPSHQVTQMGQEVILRCVPISNHLYFYWYRQILGQKVEFLVSFYNNEISEKSEIFDDQFSVERPDGSNFTLKIRSTKLEDSAMYFCAIWTGGADTQYFGPGTRLTVL.

The chain couples TRBV7-8 to TRBJ2-2; possible D gene TRBD2, 6 bases. The V gene's germline CDR1 is SGHVS and CDR2 FQNEAQ. The CDR3 runs to 15 residues. The V gene lost 1 base and the J gene lost 4 bases, with 10 bases spanning the gap. The CDR3 loop reads CASSLGGAGTGELFF. In DNA, the CDR3 is TGTGCCAGCAGCTTAGGCGGGGCCGGCACCGGGGAGCTGTTTTTT. Looking up the rest from reference TRBV7-8 and TRBJ2-2 gives the full variable domain: GAGVSQSPRYKVAKRGQDVALRCDPISGHVSLFWYQQALGQGPEFLTYFQNEAQLDKSGLPSDRFFAERPEGSVSTLKIQRTQQEDSAVYLCASSLGGAGTGELFFGEGSRLTVL.

The chain has TRBV13 and TRBJ1-1; D call uncertain. V was clipped by 2 bases and J by 0 bases, with 4 bases between them. CDR1 and CDR2 (germline): PRHDT, FYEKMQ (reference sequence). The CDR3 has 13 amino acids. DNA of the CDR3: TGTGCCAGCAGCTTAAACATGAACACTGAAGCTTTCTTT. This codes for CASSLNMNTEAFF.

In its sample, this clonotype was seen a few times. The chain employs TRBV6-5 and TRBJ2-7, with 8 bases aligning to TRBD1. Losses at the gene ends were 10 bases for V and 5 bases for J; bases not matched to a gene: 7. The length of the CDR3 is 12 residues. In germline, CDR1 is MNHEY, CDR2 SVGAGI. The CDR3 region is CATRTGSHEQYF. CDR3 DNA: TGTGCCACCCGGACAGGGAGCCACGAGCAGTACTTC.

In its sample, this clonotype was seen a few times. The rearrangement joins TRBV5-1 to TRBJ1-1, with no clear D. The V gene's germline CDR1 is SGHRS and CDR2 YFSETQ. V was cut by 2 bases and J by 6 bases, with 11 bases left in between. The CDR3 runs 13 residues. The DNA of the CDR3 is TGCGCCAGCAGCTTTTCAGTAGGGTCTGAAGCTTTCTTT. This translates into CASSFSVGSEAFF.